Included here is one TCR beta chain sequence, with context. These data belong to a study of blood T cell repertoires in COVID-19. The overall study: COVID-19 samples, acute and convalescent, were from the United States, Italy and Spain. PBMCs, B-cell-depleted T cells, or T cells were the source of the cDNA or gDNA that made up the material.

The length of the CDR3 is 14 residues. Germline-derived CDR1 and CDR2 are LGHDT and YNNKEL (reference sequence). J was trimmed by 4 bases and V by 6 bases; bases with no gene match: 4. Profiled with immunoSEQ multiplex PCR; TCRdb holds only in-frame clones, not every one. The data contain about 310,000 clones, 75% to 90% of them singletons. Assignments of participants to cohorts depended upon their own reported clinical history. It was within 2 weeks before study entry that exposed participants met a COVID-19 case. This sequence was found in a woman in her twenties or thirties who had been exposed to COVID-19. V and J are TRBV3-1 (or the pseudogene TRBV3-2) and TRBJ2-2; 8 nucleotides agree with TRBD1. The specimen sequenced was PBMCs or T cells enriched from blood (not recorded which). CDR3 in DNA: TGTGCCAGCAGTCGGACAGGGACCACCGGGGAGCTGTTTTTT. It specifies CASSRTGTTGELFF.